This TCR beta chain derives from a study of glioma-infiltrating T cells. The CDR3 is made up of 15 amino acids. Looked up from germline, CDR1 is MNHNS and CDR2 is SASEGT. Notes on the study in general: Non-neoplastic patients had below-expected tissue-blood divergence, while all gliomas exceeded expectation.

A remark on this clonotype: Its matching antigen is unknown. The junction and the germline gene differ at one end; a read error may be behind it.

Using RNA template, CDR3s of TCR alpha and beta were amplified with iRepertoire arm-PCR. TCRdb re-analysed the multiplex PCR reads in MiXCR, keeping a single row per CDR3 protein. The sample carries approximately 93,000 distinct CDR3 sequences, 35% to 45% recorded once. The receptor comes from a human donor with low-grade glioma or glioblastoma, undergoing nonglioma brain surgery, or in good health (not recorded which). The sample consisted of glioma tissue, nonneoplastic brain tissue, or PBMCs (not recorded which). The rearrangement joins TRBV6-1 to TRBJ2-1, with D perhaps matching TRBD2 (5 bases). The DNA for the CDR3 is TGTGCCAGCAATCACCTAGTGGGAGAAATAAATGAACAGTTCTTC. Residues: CASNHLVGEINEQFF.